What follows are 22 T cell receptor beta chains derived from one specimen sequenced in a study of lymphopenia after photon versus proton radiotherapy. Clones were sequenced by immunoSEQ multiplex PCR, and TCRdb holds only the in-frame ones, with some missing. This repertoire shows around 29,000 clones, 85% to 90% found once; its top ten account for around 47%. The specimen comprised peripheral blood, sampled from a patient treated with proton-based radiotherapy. These receptors came from an older woman with cholangiocarcinoma. Some clones in this sample may be carry-over from other donors' samples.

This chain's CDR3 is CASRGQNYGYTF. CDR3 nucleotides: TGTGCCAGTAGAGGGCAGAACTATGGCTACACCTTC. The chain joins TRBV19 to TRBJ1-2; D unresolved. V shed 6 bases and J shed 2 bases, with 7 bases lying between them. Germline V gene lookup returns CDR1 LNHDA and CDR2 SQIVND (reference sequence). The CDR3 runs to 12 residues.

This clone was recorded once. The rearrangement joins TRBV5-1 to TRBJ2-2; the D gene is possibly TRBD1 (5 bases). CDR1 is SGHRS, CDR2 YFSETQ, per germline. This CDR3 has 15 amino acids. V gave up 0 bases and J gave up 9 bases, with 15 bases separating them. The CDR3 sequence: CASSLVLQGRRELFF. DNA for the CDR3: TGCGCCAGCAGCTTGGTTTTGCAGGGCCGGAGGGAGCTGTTTTTT.

The chain couples TRBV4-1 to TRBJ2-1, with D possibly being TRBD2 (6 bases). CDR3 size: 16 residues. The V and J ends lost 3 bases and 0 bases respectively, with 12 bases between them. Germline V CDR1 and CDR2: MGHRA, YSYEKL. CDR3 bases: TGCGCCAGCAGCCAGAGTCCCGGGAGCTCCTACAATGAGCAGTTCTTC. This sequence encodes CASSQSPGSSYNEQFF.

About this clone itself: The germline gene is not matched at one end of the junction; a read error may be the cause. The chain couples TRBV10-3 to TRBJ2-1; D is uncertain. Germline V CDR1 and CDR2: ENHRY, SYGVKD. The CDR3 is 16 residues long. The CDR3 reads CAISELGLIGPRRQLF. DNA for the CDR3: TGTGCCATCAGTGAGTTGGGCCTAATTGGCCCACGACGTCAACTCTTC.

The chain is built from TRBV14 and TRBJ2-5; D not resolved. V lost 1 base and J 7 bases, leaving 10 bases between the germline ends. Per the germline V gene, CDR1 is SGHDN and CDR2 is FVKESK. The CDR3 totals 13 residues. The CDR3 nucleotides read TGTGCCAGCAGCCAAGTCCACATGGGGACCCAGTACTTC. This translates into CASSQVHMGTQYF.

The count of this clone is one. The chain carries TRBV2 and TRBJ2-5, with 9 bases identical to TRBD1. The CDR3 totals 16 residues. CDR1 is SNHLY, CDR2 FYNNEI, per germline. The V and J ends lost 6 bases and 0 bases, in that order; junction bases with no gene match: 8. The DNA for the CDR3 is TGTGCCAGCAGGTTAGGGACAGGGATTCACCAAGAGACCCAGTACTTC. The encoded protein is CASRLGTGIHQETQYF.

The chain couples TRBV9 to TRBJ2-7; tentatively, D is TRBD1 or TRBD2 (5 bases each). Germline CDR1 is SGDLS and CDR2 is YYNGEE. The CDR3 has 16 residues. Deletions cut 2 bases from V and 3 bases from J, with 18 bases between. Here the CDR3 reads CASSVSPGTTGYEQYF. The DNA for the CDR3 is TGTGCCAGCAGCGTGAGCCCGGGGACCACGGGCTACGAGCAGTACTTC.

This clone was counted a single time. This chain uses TRBV29-1 with TRBJ2-3; D uncertain. V shed 3 bases and J shed 14 bases, with 12 bases lying between them. CDR1 and CDR2 from the germline V gene are SQVTM and ANQGSEA. The CDR3 contains 10 residues. The CDR3 bases are TGCAGCGTTGAGGAGAACCAAAGGTATTTT. Its protein is CSVEENQRYF.

This clone has just a few counts. The chain employs TRBV7-2 and TRBJ1-2; no clear D. Trimming took 3 bases from V and 0 from J, leaving 11 bases between them. Germline CDR1 SGHTA, CDR2 FQGNSA. This CDR3 region has 15 residues. The CDR3 DNA reads as TGTGCCAGCAGCTTGGGTCCCTTAGCTAACTATGGCTACACCTTC. Translated, it gives CASSLGPLANYGYTF.

The J gene is TRBJ2-5, the V gene TRBV19; D ambiguous. This CDR3 region has 13 residues. With 4 bases removed from V and 3 bases from J, the gap between germline ends came to 9 bases. From germline, CDR1 is LNHDA and CDR2 SQIVND (reference sequence). In DNA, the CDR3 is TGTGCCAGTAGTAGCTCTGGGGAAGAGACCCAGTACTTC. It yields the protein CASSSSGEETQYF.

Sample share makes this clone medium-sized. Other DNA sequences in this sample translate to the same CDR3. The gene calls are TRBV2 and TRBJ1-2; possibly TRBD1 for D (6 bases). The CDR3 is 13 residues long. Germline CDR1 is SNHLY and CDR2 is FYNNEI. Trimming took 4 bases from V and 2 from J, leaving 8 bases between them. The CDR3 nucleotides are TGTGCCAGCAGTGGACAGGAAAACTATGGCTACACCTTC. Translating it yields CASSGQENYGYTF. The whole variable domain, filled in from reference TRBV2 and TRBJ1-2, reads EPEVTQTPSHQVTQMGQEVILRCVPISNHLYFYWYRQILGQKVEFLVSFYNNEISEKSEIFDDQFSVERPDGSNFTLKIRSTKLEDSAMYFCASSGQENYGYTFGSGTRLTVV.

The rearrangement uses TRBV27 and TRBJ2-1; TRBD1 matches 7 bases. The CDR3 runs to 17 residues. The germline gives CDR1 MNHEY, CDR2 SMNVEV (reference sequence). The J segment lost 9 bases and the V segment lost 5 bases, leaving 19 bases of the junction unmatched. Here the CDR3 reads CASSNDRAGGRHGEQFF. CDR3 sequence (DNA): TGTGCCAGCAGTAACGACAGGGCTGGTGGTCGACATGGTGAGCAGTTCTTC.

The chain employs TRBV5-1 and TRBJ1-2; 7 bases are a match to TRBD1. V dropped 4 bases and J dropped 4; count of bases not matched to a gene: 4. Germline CDR1 reads SGHRS; CDR2 reads YFSETQ. CDR3 length equals 13 residues. CDR3 in DNA: TGCGCCAGCAGCGTACAGGGGATCTATGGCTACACCTTC. Protein: CASSVQGIYGYTF.

This clone appeared once. This chain uses TRBV2 with TRBJ1-5; D not resolved. CDR3 length: 13 residues. From germline, CDR1 is SNHLY and CDR2 FYNNEI. The V gene lost 6 bases and the J gene lost 11 bases, with 17 bases spanning the gap. In DNA form, the CDR3 reads TGTGCCAGCAGCCCCCTAACACGGGAGTCCCAGCATTTT. Residues: CASSPLTRESQHF.

The rearrangement joins TRBV4-1 to TRBJ1-1; D is undetermined. This CDR3 region has 16 residues. Per the germline V gene, CDR1 is MGHRA and CDR2 is YSYEKL. The V and J ends lost 1 base and 0 bases respectively, with 12 bases between them. For the CDR3, the DNA is TGCGCCAGCAGCCAAGTGGGTAGGCAGATGAACACTGAAGCTTTCTTT. Protein product: CASSQVGRQMNTEAFF.

The chain's CDR3 is CASSLPLAGAHEQYF. The CDR3 DNA reads TGCGCCAGCAGCTTGCCTCTAGCGGGAGCTCACGAGCAGTACTTC. V and J are TRBV5-1 and TRBJ2-7; the match to TRBD2 covers 10 bases. The CDR3 runs 15 residues. The V segment lost 1 base and the J segment 5 bases; nucleotides outside the gene matches: 6. Germline V gives CDR1 SGHRS, CDR2 YFSETQ.

V and J are TRBV30 and TRBJ2-2; no reliable D call. Germline assignment: CDR1 GTSNPN and CDR2 SVGIG (reference sequence). The CDR3 runs 14 residues. V was clipped by 3 bases and J by 1 base, with 9 bases between them. The CDR3 region is CAWSSRRNTGELFF. CDR3 in DNA: TGTGCCTGGAGCTCCCGCCGGAACACCGGGGAGCTGTTTTTT.

The chain employs TRBV21-1 and TRBJ2-5; the listed D gene, TRBD2, was not tested against the DNA. The DNA end is more similar to TRBJ2-7, so the J call may be wrong. TRBV21-1 is tagged as a pseudogene. The length of the CDR3 is 18 residues. The CDR3 coding sequence is TGTGCCAGCAGAAACCGGACTAGCGGGAGGGCCTGGGCCTACGAGCAGTACTTC. This sequence encodes CASRNRTSGRAWAYEQYF.

The chain links TRBV5-1 to TRBJ1-1, with D possibly being TRBD1 (6 bases). Germline lookup yields CDR1 SGHRS and CDR2 YFSETQ. V was clipped by 4 bases and J by 0 bases, with 13 bases between them. CDR3 size: 15 residues. The DNA of the CDR3 is TGCGCCAGCAGCGGAGCAGGGGATTTGAACACTGAAGCTTTCTTT. It specifies CASSGAGDLNTEAFF.

V gene TRBV5-6 combines with J gene TRBJ2-3; 7 bases are shared with TRBD2. This CDR3 comprises 15 residues. The junction had 5 bases not matched to a gene; V was cut back by 3 bases and J by 1 base. Germline lookup yields CDR1 SGHDT and CDR2 YYEEEE. This CDR3 is CASSYRGGGTDTQYF. The CDR3 nucleotides are TGTGCCAGCAGCTATCGCGGGGGAGGCACAGATACGCAGTATTTT.

The chain recombines TRBV2 with TRBJ1-2, with D unresolved. With 6 bases removed from V and 0 bases from J, the gap between germline ends came to 14 bases. CDR1 and CDR2 from the germline V gene are SNHLY and FYNNEI. This CDR3 comprises 15 residues. The CDR3 spells CASRGSGAANYGYTF. The CDR3 nucleotides read TGTGCCAGCAGAGGTTCAGGCGCAGCTAACTATGGCTACACCTTC.

The sample holds a few counts of this clone. DNA for the CDR3: TGTGCCAGCAGCGCCCAACCGGTGGACACTGAAGCTTTCTTT. Protein: CASSAQPVDTEAFF. V and J are TRBV9 and TRBJ1-1, with D unclear. Trimming took off 3 bases at V and 3 bases at J, with 12 bases between the two ends. CDR3 length: 14 amino acids. Germline lookup yields CDR1 SGDLS and CDR2 YYNGEE.